Sequencing of this T cell receptor beta chain was carried out in a study of T cell responses to AZD1222 COVID-19 vaccine. Comment on this clone: Its target is unknown.

V was pared by 6 bases and J by 2 bases, with 3 bases of the junction left unmatched. The CDR3 spans 15 residues. Germline assignment: CDR1 MNHEY and CDR2 SMNVEV (reference sequence). This table comes from immunoSEQ multiplex PCR, and its TCRdb copy is limited to in-frame clones, with some not included. The table has 110,000 or so clones, about 93% seen once; the top ten hold more than 3.5%. General study findings and limits: It should be noted that donors were predominantly white British and more often female, and clonal diversity was possibly underestimated. Epitopes outside B.1.351 and B.1.1.7 mutated regions reportedly drew nearly half of spike TCRs. It was only a handful of AZD1222 recipients who were seropositive at baseline.

The specimen comprised peripheral blood, sampled 28 days after the second dose of the MenACWY control vaccine. This receptor was taken from an adult who received the MenACWY meningococcal vaccine as a control. The genes are TRBV27 and TRBJ2-1; the match to TRBD2 covers 11 bases. CDR3 loop: CASSVLAGAYNEQFF. CDR3 DNA sequence: TGTGCCAGCAGCGTACTAGCGGGGGCCTACAATGAGCAGTTCTTC.